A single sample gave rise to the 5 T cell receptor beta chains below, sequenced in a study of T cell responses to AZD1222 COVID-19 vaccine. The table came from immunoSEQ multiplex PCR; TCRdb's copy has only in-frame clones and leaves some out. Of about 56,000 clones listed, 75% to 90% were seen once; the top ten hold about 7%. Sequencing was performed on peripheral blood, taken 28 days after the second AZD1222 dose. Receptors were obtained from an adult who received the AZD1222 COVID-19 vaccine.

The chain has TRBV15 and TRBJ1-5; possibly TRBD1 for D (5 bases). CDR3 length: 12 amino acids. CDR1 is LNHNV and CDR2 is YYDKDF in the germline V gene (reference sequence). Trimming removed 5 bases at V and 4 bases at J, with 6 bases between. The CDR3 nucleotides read TGTGCCACCAGCGGACATAATCAGCCCCAGCATTTT. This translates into CATSGHNQPQHF.

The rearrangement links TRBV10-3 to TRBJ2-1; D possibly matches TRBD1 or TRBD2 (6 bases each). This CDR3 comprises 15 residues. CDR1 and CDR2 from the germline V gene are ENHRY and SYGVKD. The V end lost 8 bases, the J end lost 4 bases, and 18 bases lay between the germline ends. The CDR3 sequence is CAIQGGLSRYNEQFF. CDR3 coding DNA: TGTGCCATCCAAGGGGGACTTTCGAGGTACAATGAGCAGTTCTTC.

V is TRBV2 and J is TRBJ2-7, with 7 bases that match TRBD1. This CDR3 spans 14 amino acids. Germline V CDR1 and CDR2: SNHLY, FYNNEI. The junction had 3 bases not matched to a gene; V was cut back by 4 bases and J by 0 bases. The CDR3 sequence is CASSGDRHSYEQYF. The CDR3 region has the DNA TGTGCCAGCAGTGGGGACAGACACTCCTACGAGCAGTACTTC.

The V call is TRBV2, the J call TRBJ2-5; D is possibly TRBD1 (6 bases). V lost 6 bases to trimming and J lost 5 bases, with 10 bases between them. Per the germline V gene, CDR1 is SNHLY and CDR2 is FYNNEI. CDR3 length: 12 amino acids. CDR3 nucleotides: TGTGCCAGCAGGGTGAGGGGGGAGACCCAGTACTTC. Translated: CASRVRGETQYF.

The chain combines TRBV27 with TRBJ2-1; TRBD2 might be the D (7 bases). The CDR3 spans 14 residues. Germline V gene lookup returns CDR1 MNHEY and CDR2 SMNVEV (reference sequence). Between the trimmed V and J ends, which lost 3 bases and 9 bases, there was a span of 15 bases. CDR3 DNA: TGTGCCAGCAGTTTCCTAGCGAGGGGGGGTGAGCAGTTCTTC. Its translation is CASSFLARGGEQFF.